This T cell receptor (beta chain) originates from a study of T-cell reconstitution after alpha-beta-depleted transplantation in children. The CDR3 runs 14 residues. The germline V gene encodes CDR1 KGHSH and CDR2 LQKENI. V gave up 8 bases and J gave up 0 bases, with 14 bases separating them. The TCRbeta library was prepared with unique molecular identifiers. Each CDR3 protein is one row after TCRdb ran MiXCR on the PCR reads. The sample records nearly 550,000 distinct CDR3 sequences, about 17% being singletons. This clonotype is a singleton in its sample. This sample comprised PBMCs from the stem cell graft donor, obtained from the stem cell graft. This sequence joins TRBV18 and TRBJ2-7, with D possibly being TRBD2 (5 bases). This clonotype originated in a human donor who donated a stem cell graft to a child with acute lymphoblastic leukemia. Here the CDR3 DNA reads TGTGCCAGCCGACGGGATGCGGGCTCCTACGAGCAGTACTTC. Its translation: CASRRDAGSYEQYF.